The T cell receptor beta chain described here comes from a study of patients and donors after allogeneic stem cell transplantation. TCRdb analysed the RT-PCR reads with MiXCR anew, one entry per CDR3 protein. The sample has about 24,000 distinct CDR3 sequences, under 30% seen once; the top ten hold roughly half. CDR1 and CDR2 (germline): SGHTA, FQGNSA. CDR3 length: 14 amino acids. J was trimmed by 7 bases and V by 5 bases; bases with no gene match: 6. This clonotype was seen a handful of times. The TCR was taken from a human donor who was either an allogeneic HSCT recipient or a stem cell or donor lymphocyte infusion donor (not recorded which). It is not recorded whose cells these are; they may come from a transplant donor. The chain joins TRBV7-2 to TRBJ1-2; 11 bases line up with TRBD1. The material sequenced was blood, either unsorted or a sorted T cell fraction (not recorded which). CDR3 DNA sequence: TGTGCCAGCAGCCCGGGACAGGGGGTGGGTGGCTACACCTTC. It is translated as CASSPGQGVGGYTF.